Following are 25 T cell receptor beta chains from one sample sequenced in a study of T cell responses to AZD1222 COVID-19 vaccine. Libraries were prepared by immunoSEQ multiplex PCR; TCRdb keeps only in-frame clonotypes and omits some of them. The profile shows about 81,000 clones, about 90% of them singletons. Material: peripheral blood, obtained 28 days after the second AZD1222 dose. The receptors were sampled from an adult who received the AZD1222 COVID-19 vaccine.

Here the CDR3 reads CASSLKRGPYLGGQFF. Here the CDR3 DNA reads TGTGCCAGCAGCTTAAAACGGGGACCGTACCTAGGGGGGCAGTTCTTC. This chain joins TRBV7-9 and TRBJ2-1, with D perhaps matching TRBD1 (6 bases). Germline loops: CDR1 SEHNR, CDR2 FQNEAQ (reference sequence). V gave up 2 bases and J gave up 12 bases, with 23 bases separating them. The CDR3 is made up of 16 amino acids.

The chain couples TRBV9 to TRBJ1-3, with D uncertain. Germline CDR1 SGDLS, CDR2 YYNGEE. Trimming cost V 2 bases and J 12 bases, with 15 bases left between them. This CDR3 is built from 13 residues. CDR3 sequence reads: CASSVRARGIIYF. CDR3 sequence (DNA): TGTGCCAGCAGCGTCCGGGCTCGGGGTATCATATATTTT. Variable domain in full (rest from reference TRBV9 and TRBJ1-3): DSGVTQTPKHLITATGQRVTLRCSPRSGDLSVYWYQQSLDQGLQFLIQYYNGEERAKGNILERFSAQQFPDLHSELNLSSLELGDSALYFCASSVRARGIIYFGEGSWLTVV.

J is TRBJ2-1 and V is TRBV6-6; the match to TRBD1 covers 10 bases. There are 15 residues in the CDR3. The V and J ends lost 4 bases and 6 bases, in that order; junction bases with no gene match: 6. Germline CDR1 reads MNHNY; CDR2 reads SVGAGI (reference sequence). The CDR3 DNA reads TGTGCCAGCAGTTCAGGACAGGGGGGTCCCAATGAGCAGTTCTTC. Translating it yields CASSSGQGGPNEQFF.

V and J are TRBV10-3 and TRBJ2-3, with TRBD1 as a possible D gene (5 bases). V shed 10 bases and J shed 5 bases, with 13 bases lying between them. The CDR3 contains 12 residues. CDR1 and CDR2 from the germline V gene are ENHRY and SYGVKD. CDR3 coding DNA: TGTGCCACCGCGCCCCAGGGAGATACGCAGTATTTT. Translation: CATAPQGDTQYF.

This chain uses TRBV7-9 with TRBJ2-1; D may be TRBD2 (6 bases). In germline, CDR1 is SEHNR, CDR2 FQNEAQ (reference sequence). The CDR3 has 14 amino acids. V gave up 5 bases and J gave up 6 bases, with 14 bases separating them. The CDR3, as DNA: TGTGCCAGCAGCCCGCGGGGACTGGGCAATGAGCAGTTCTTC. Protein product: CASSPRGLGNEQFF.

In this sample, this clone is medium-sized. The V gene is TRBV10-3, the J gene TRBJ1-5; TRBD1 is a possible D gene (6 bases). CDR1 and CDR2 (germline): ENHRY, SYGVKD. The length of the CDR3 is 17 residues. V was pared by 3 bases and J by 5 bases, with 20 bases between. CDR3 residues: CAISDTTGFNEDQPQHF. CDR3 bases: TGTGCCATCAGTGACACAACAGGGTTTAATGAGGATCAGCCCCAGCATTTT.

The chain links TRBV5-4 to TRBJ2-3, with 8 nucleotides matching TRBD2. This CDR3 has 15 amino acids. The germline CDR1 and CDR2 sequences are SGHNT and YYREEE (reference sequence). J gave up 7 bases and V 1 base, and 8 bases lay outside the gene matches. In DNA form, the CDR3 reads TGTGCCAGCAGCTTGATAGATAGCGGGGCGCATACGCAGTATTTT. This codes for CASSLIDSGAHTQYF.

CDR3 loop: CASSLGGVYGYTF. CDR3 sequence (DNA): TGCGCCAGCAGCTTGGGCGGGGTCTATGGCTACACCTTC. The genes are TRBV5-1 and TRBJ1-2; D is ambiguous. Germline CDR1 SGHRS, CDR2 YFSETQ. The CDR3 is made up of 13 amino acids. V was pared by 0 bases and J by 4 bases, with 7 bases between. Filled out from reference TRBV5-1 and TRBJ1-2, the complete variable domain reads KAGVTQTPRYLIKTRGQQVTLSCSPISGHRSVSWYQQTPGQGLQFLFEYFSETQRNKGNFPGRFSGRQFSNSRSEMNVSTLELGDSALYLCASSLGGVYGYTFGSGTRLTVV.

The V gene is TRBV28, the J gene TRBJ2-2; the match to TRBD2 covers 8 bases. V shed 7 bases and J 2 bases; nucleotides not matched to a gene: 9. Germline CDR1 is MDHEN and CDR2 is SYDVKM. The CDR3 extends over 16 amino acids. CDR3 amino acids: CASTPGGTLNTGELFF. As DNA, the CDR3 is TGTGCCAGCACCCCGGGAGGGACACTTAACACCGGGGAGCTGTTTTTT.

This chain uses TRBV7-6 with TRBJ2-1; 8 bases fit TRBD2. Germline values: CDR1 SGHVS, CDR2 FNYEAQ. V gave up 2 bases and J gave up 3 bases; unmatched junction bases: 6. This CDR3 has 16 residues. CDR3 in amino acids: CASSLSPSGYYNEQFF. The DNA for the CDR3 is TGTGCCAGCAGCTTATCCCCTAGCGGGTACTACAATGAGCAGTTCTTC.

This clone was recorded a few times. This CDR3 is also generated by other DNA sequences in the sample. The chain joins TRBV20-1 to TRBJ1-4, with D maybe TRBD1 (6 bases). The CDR3 covers 11 residues. Germline-derived CDR1 and CDR2 are DFQATT and SNEGSKA (reference sequence). V was cut by 2 bases and J by 8 bases, with 6 bases left in between. The CDR3 DNA is TGCAGTGCTAGAAGGGGGGAAAAACTGTTTTTT. Amino acid sequence: CSARRGEKLFF.

This rearrangement joins TRBV6-5 to TRBJ1-1; TRBD1 is a possible D gene (6 bases). Germline loops: CDR1 MNHEY, CDR2 SVGAGI. V lost 8 bases and J 1 base, leaving 17 bases between the germline ends. The CDR3 totals 15 residues. The CDR3 loop is CASQTTRDKNTEAFF. The CDR3 DNA is TGTGCCAGCCAAACTACCCGGGACAAGAACACTGAAGCTTTCTTT.

The CDR3 here is CASSFGTTGYGYTF. The CDR3 nucleotides read TGTGCCAGTAGTTTTGGGACGACGGGCTATGGCTACACCTTC. The genes are TRBV19 and TRBJ1-2, with D perhaps TRBD1 (5 bases). V lost 5 bases and J lost 4, with 14 bases in between. The CDR3 loop spans 14 amino acids. CDR1 and CDR2 from the germline V gene are LNHDA and SQIVND (reference sequence).

The genes are TRBV5-4 and TRBJ2-3; the match to TRBD1 covers 8 bases. From germline, CDR1 is SGHNT and CDR2 YYREEE (reference sequence). Trimming at V came to 0 bases and at J to 3 bases, leaving 3 bases not matched to a gene. The CDR3 spans 15 residues. The CDR3 nucleotides read TGTGCCAGCAGCTTGGCAGGGGGCATGACAGATACGCAGTATTTT. It specifies CASSLAGGMTDTQYF.

The V gene is TRBV2, the J gene TRBJ2-1; 8 bases fit TRBD1. CDR1 is SNHLY, CDR2 FYNNEI, per germline. The junction had 6 bases not matched to a gene; V was cut back by 2 bases and J by 3 bases. The CDR3 length is 16 residues. CDR3 nucleotides: TGTGCCAGCAGTGAACCCGGGACAGGAGACTACAATGAGCAGTTCTTC. This sequence encodes CASSEPGTGDYNEQFF. The variable domain in full, completed from reference TRBV2 and TRBJ2-1, reads EPEVTQTPSHQVTQMGQEVILRCVPISNHLYFYWYRQILGQKVEFLVSFYNNEISEKSEIFDDQFSVERPDGSNFTLKIRSTKLEDSAMYFCASSEPGTGDYNEQFFGPGTRLTVL.

The chain uses TRBV19 and TRBJ1-2; 9 bases are shared with TRBD1. The V and J ends lost 6 bases and 0 bases, in that order; junction bases with no gene match: 5. Looked up from germline, CDR1 is LNHDA and CDR2 is SQIVND (reference sequence). This CDR3 contains 15 residues. The CDR3 loop reads CASRRDREANYGYTF. CDR3 nucleotides: TGTGCCAGTAGGAGGGACAGGGAAGCTAACTATGGCTACACCTTC. Looking up the rest from reference TRBV19 and TRBJ1-2 gives the full variable domain: DGGITQSPKYLFRKEGQNVTLSCEQNLNHDAMYWYRQDPGQGLRLIYYSQIVNDFQKGDIAEGYSVSREKKESFPLTVTSAQKNPTAFYLCASRRDREANYGYTFGSGTRLTVV.

V is TRBV19 and J is TRBJ1-4; 7 bases fit TRBD1. V lost 7 bases and J lost 3; bases outside the gene matches: 5. CDR1 is LNHDA, CDR2 SQIVND, per germline (reference sequence). The CDR3 is made up of 14 amino acids. CDR3 region: CASKGTASNEKLFF. The CDR3 DNA follows: TGTGCCAGTAAAGGGACAGCGTCTAATGAAAAACTGTTTTTT.

The V gene is TRBV28, the J gene TRBJ2-7; TRBD1 agrees at 9 bases. Trimming took 3 bases from V and 5 from J; bases not matched to a gene: 8. This CDR3 is built from 15 residues. CDR1 MDHEN and CDR2 SYDVKM come from the germline V gene. The CDR3 nucleotides are TGTGCCAGCAGTTTGTTGACAGGGGGGAAGCACGAGCAGTACTTC. Protein: CASSLLTGGKHEQYF.

The CDR3 reads CASSPRTGGGEKLFF. As DNA, the CDR3 is TGTGCCAGCTCACCTCGGACAGGGGGCGGTGAAAAACTGTTTTTT. The V gene is TRBV18, the J gene TRBJ1-4; 11 nucleotides line up with TRBD1. Germline-derived CDR1 and CDR2 are KGHSH and LQKENI. Unmatched junction bases numbered 4, after V lost 3 bases and J lost 7 bases. This CDR3 is built from 15 residues.

The genes are TRBV11-3 and TRBJ2-1, with D hard to call. The CDR3 spans 15 residues. Trimming removed 0 bases at V and 4 bases at J, with 10 bases between. From germline, CDR1 is SGHNT and CDR2 YENEEA. CDR3 loop: CASSLDLVGYNEQFF. DNA for the CDR3: TGTGCCAGCAGCTTAGATCTGGTGGGATACAATGAGCAGTTCTTC. The full variable domain, in which reference TRBV11-3 and TRBJ2-1 provide the parts outside the CDR3, is EAGVVQSPRYKIIEKKQPVAFWCNPISGHNTLYWYLQNLGQGPELLIRYENEEAVDDSQLPKDRFSAERLKGVDSTLKIQPAELGDSAVYLCASSLDLVGYNEQFFGPGTRLTVL.

The chain links TRBV11-2 to TRBJ1-2; D not resolved. The ends were cut back, 5 bases at V and 0 bases at J, with 10 bases in the middle. Germline loops: CDR1 SGHAT, CDR2 FQNNGV. The CDR3 runs 14 residues. DNA for the CDR3: TGTGCCAGCAGCCCCCGTGGGGCTAACTATGGCTACACCTTC. Protein sequence: CASSPRGANYGYTF.

Worth noting for this clone: Other DNA sequences from this sample encode an identical CDR3 as well. The rearrangement joins TRBV5-1 to TRBJ2-3; no reliable D call. The CDR3 runs 12 residues. V was clipped by 3 bases and J by 2 bases, with 4 bases between them. Per germline, CDR1 SGHRS and CDR2 YFSETQ. CDR3 coding DNA: TGCGCCAGCAGCTCCCTCACAGATACGCAGTATTTT. It codes for CASSSLTDTQYF.

V usage is TRBV6-1 and J usage is TRBJ1-5; 7 bases are a match to TRBD1. The CDR3 extends over 17 amino acids. V dropped 2 bases and J dropped 4; count of bases not matched to a gene: 11. The germline CDR1 and CDR2 sequences are MNHNS and SASEGT. The CDR3 sequence: CASSEFWDSRRNQPQHF. The CDR3 nucleotides are TGTGCCAGCAGTGAATTTTGGGACAGCCGACGGAATCAGCCCCAGCATTTT.

This clone has only a few counts. The genes are TRBV10-1 and TRBJ2-7; TRBD1 might be the D (6 bases). The CDR3 loop spans 12 amino acids. Per germline, CDR1 WNHNN and CDR2 SYGVQD (reference sequence). Trimming took off 5 bases at V and 4 bases at J, with 9 bases between the two ends. CDR3 residues: CASSQGGYEQYF. In DNA, the CDR3 is TGCGCCAGCAGTCAAGGGGGATACGAGCAGTACTTC.

J is TRBJ2-1 and V is TRBV5-1; the D call may be TRBD1 or TRBD2 (5 bases each). Germline V gene data show CDR1 as SGHRS and CDR2 as YFSETQ. Trimming left V 3 bases short and J 5 bases short, with 15 bases between. This CDR3 is built from 15 residues. Here the CDR3 DNA reads TGCGCCAGCAGCTCCGGGACCCCGAGGCACAATGAGCAGTTCTTC. Translated: CASSSGTPRHNEQFF.